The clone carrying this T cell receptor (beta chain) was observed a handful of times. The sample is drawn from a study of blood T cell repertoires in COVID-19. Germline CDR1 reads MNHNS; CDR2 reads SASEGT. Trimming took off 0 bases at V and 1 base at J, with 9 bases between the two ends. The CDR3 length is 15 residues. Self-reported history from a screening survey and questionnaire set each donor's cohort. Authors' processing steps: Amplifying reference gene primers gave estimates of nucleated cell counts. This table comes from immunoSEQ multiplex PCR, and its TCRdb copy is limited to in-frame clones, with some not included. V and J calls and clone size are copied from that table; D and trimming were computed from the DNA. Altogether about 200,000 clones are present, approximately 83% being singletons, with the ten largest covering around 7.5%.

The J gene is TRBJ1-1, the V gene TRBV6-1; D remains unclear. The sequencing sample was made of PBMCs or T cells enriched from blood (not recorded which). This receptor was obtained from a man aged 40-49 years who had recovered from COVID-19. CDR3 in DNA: TGTGCCAGCAGTGAAGCCTTATATTCGAACACTGAAGCTTTCTTT. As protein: CASSEALYSNTEAFF.